This T cell receptor (beta chain) was sequenced for a study of a mutant IDH1 vaccine in newly diagnosed glioma. Across the study: Patients got their first vaccination 4-6 weeks after radiotherapy alone, or with temozolomide cycles. Therapy received beforehand was radiotherapy, temozolomide, or both, with most patients given both.

The sample holds one count of this clone. Its matching antigen is unknown. Indicated time point: week 47, end of study. The investigators gave 300 ug of mutant IDH1 20-mer peptide in each vaccine dose, together with topical imiquimod. TCRdb keeps only in-frame clones here, not all; method: immunoSEQ multiplex PCR. Counted here are about 94,000 clones, about 90% occurring once; the ten biggest clones make up 0.6% to 0.95%. Germline CDR1 and CDR2: MNHNY and SVGAGI (reference sequence). The CDR3 is 14 residues long. Trimming took 6 bases from V and 0 from J, leaving 9 bases between them. Findings and caveats of the study: Vaccination induced immune responses in 93.3% of patients.

Sequencing was performed on PBMCs, taken from a glioma patient whose treatment included an IDH1 peptide vaccine. The chain recombines TRBV6-6 with TRBJ1-5; D is unresolved. This TCR was sampled from a woman aged 50 to 65 with glioma. The CDR3 loop is CASSVGNSNQPQHF. The CDR3 DNA reads as TGTGCCAGCAGCGTAGGAAATAGCAATCAGCCCCAGCATTTT.